The next 26 T cell receptor beta chains were all read from a single sample in a study of regulatory T cells in long-lasting Graves disease (dated by TCRdb to the early 2020s). The time point label on this specimen signifies: persistent/refractory GD, antithyroid drugs over 5 years with positive TRAb. RNA was extracted from PBMCs in TRIzol for both TCR sequencing and RNA sequencing. The library came from multiplex PCR. The instrument given in TCRdb is Illumina HiSeq 4000. To build TCR beta libraries, CDR3 regions were amplified by Arm-PCR using iRepertoire HTBI primers. The public reads were run again by TCRdb, first through fastp at Q25 and then through MiXCR, and only productive beta chains were kept. CDR3 protein sequences are deduplicated, and each keeps its most common genes and DNA. The sample has 450,000 or so distinct CDR3 sequences on record, around a fifth of them singletons. Together, the top ten hold approximately 14% of the sample.

This sample comprised peripheral blood mononuclear cells (PBMCs), obtained when the disease was refractory, from a patient treated with antithyroid drugs. These receptors all stem from a female donor with Graves disease.

This chain connects TRBV9 to TRBJ2-2; the D call may be TRBD1 or TRBD2 (5 bases each). Germline V gene lookup returns CDR1 SGDLS and CDR2 YYNGEE. The CDR3 has 15 amino acids. Trimming removed 4 bases at V and 5 bases at J, with 15 bases between. CDR3 protein: CASSTPRGRTGELFF. For the CDR3, the DNA is TGTGCCAGCAGCACCCCCCGGGGACGGACCGGGGAGCTGTTTTTT. The variable domain in full, completed from reference TRBV9 and TRBJ2-2, reads DSGVTQTPKHLITATGQRVTLRCSPRSGDLSVYWYQQSLDQGLQFLIQYYNGEERAKGNILERFSAQQFPDLHSELNLSSLELGDSALYFCASSTPRGRTGELFFGEGSRLTVL.

This clonotype occurred many times. The gene calls are TRBV6-1 and TRBJ2-5; a possible D gene is TRBD1 (5 bases). Germline loops: CDR1 MNHNS, CDR2 SASEGT. This CDR3 region has 14 residues. Between the trimmed V and J ends, which lost 8 bases and 4 bases, there was a span of 17 bases. CDR3 nucleotide sequence: TGTGCCAGCGCCCATCCTGGGCAGGGAGAGACCCAGTACTTC. Its protein product is CASAHPGQGETQYF.

This clonotype was seen at least ten times. The chain combines TRBV2 with TRBJ2-2; 9 nucleotides match TRBD2. The CDR3 extends over 16 amino acids. Germline CDR1 is SNHLY and CDR2 is FYNNEI. V gave up 3 bases and J gave up 4 bases; unmatched junction bases: 6. The CDR3 bases are TGTGCCAGCAGTGAGGATGCGGGGGGGCCCACCGGGGAGCTGTTTTTT. This encodes CASSEDAGGPTGELFF.

J is TRBJ1-1 and V is TRBV24-1; weak D call: TRBD1 (6 bases). This CDR3 region has 21 residues. Germline V gene lookup returns CDR1 KGHDR and CDR2 SFDVKD. Between the trimmed V and J ends, which lost 0 bases and 3 bases, there was a span of 28 bases. The CDR3 DNA sequence: TGTGCCACCAGTGATTTGTTGGGGGCTTGGGGGATTGGGCGCGGGGACACTGAAGCTTTCTTT. It specifies CATSDLLGAWGIGRGDTEAFF.

V usage is TRBV5-5 and J usage is TRBJ1-5; TRBD1 might be the D (6 bases). This CDR3 contains 15 residues. Per germline, CDR1 SGHKS and CDR2 YYEKEE (reference sequence). V lost 2 bases and J 4 bases, leaving 13 bases between the germline ends. CDR3 protein: CASSLVRGANQPQHF. CDR3 DNA sequence: TGTGCCAGCAGCTTAGTTCGGGGGGCAAATCAGCCCCAGCATTTT.

The CDR3: CASSPTETGRGQPQHF. The CDR3 nucleotides are TGTGCCAGCAGCCCTACCGAGACAGGGCGCGGGCAGCCCCAGCATTTT. The rearrangement joins TRBV3-1 to TRBJ1-5; 7 bases match TRBD1. The CDR3 spans 16 residues. V was pared by 4 bases and J by 7 bases, with 13 bases of the junction left unmatched. CDR1 LGHDT and CDR2 YNNKEL come from the germline V gene (reference sequence).

The rearrangement uses TRBV9 and TRBJ2-1; a weak D match, TRBD2 (7 bases). The CDR3 contains 15 residues. The V gene lost 0 bases and the J gene lost 5 bases, with 12 bases spanning the gap. Per the germline V gene, CDR1 is SGDLS and CDR2 is YYNGEE. CDR3 bases: TGTGCCAGCAGCGTAGGGGAGGGGGTAAACAATGAGCAGTTCTTC. Translated, it gives CASSVGEGVNNEQFF.

This chain links TRBV19 with TRBJ2-7; D gene ambiguous. The V gene lost 4 bases and the J gene lost 3 bases, with 13 bases spanning the gap. Germline V gives CDR1 LNHDA, CDR2 SQIVND (reference sequence). This CDR3 has 14 residues. CDR3 loop: CASSSGSLDYEQYF. CDR3 nucleotides: TGTGCCAGTAGTAGCGGCAGTCTGGACTACGAGCAGTACTTC. Using reference TRBV19 and TRBJ2-7 for the parts outside the CDR3, the full variable domain is DGGITQSPKYLFRKEGQNVTLSCEQNLNHDAMYWYRQDPGQGLRLIYYSQIVNDFQKGDIAEGYSVSREKKESFPLTVTSAQKNPTAFYLCASSSGSLDYEQYFGPGTRLTVT.

Only a few counts were recorded for this clonotype. V gene TRBV3-1 combines with J gene TRBJ1-1; no firm D call. Trimming took off 0 bases at V and 3 bases at J, with 14 bases between the two ends. The CDR3 loop spans 16 amino acids. Germline V CDR1 and CDR2: LGHDT, YNNKEL (reference sequence). The CDR3 protein is CASSQDLSDMDTEAFF. The CDR3 DNA sequence: TGTGCCAGCAGCCAAGATCTATCTGACATGGACACTGAAGCTTTCTTT.

This clonotype was detected once. The rearrangement joins TRBV4-1 to TRBJ1-2; D not resolved. Germline V lookup: CDR1 MGHRA, CDR2 YSYEKL. The CDR3 runs to 16 residues. V lost 6 bases, J lost 5 bases, and 22 bases lay in between. The CDR3 sequence is CASREIQVASYYGYTF. CDR3 sequence (DNA): TGCGCCAGCAGAGAAATCCAGGTGGCATCGTATTATGGCTACACCTTC.

This clonotype was seen ten or more times. The CDR3 sequence is CASSLRTDYEQYF. CDR3 in DNA: TGTGCCAGCAGCCTCCGGACAGACTACGAGCAGTACTTC. J is TRBJ2-7 and V is TRBV7-2, with TRBD1 as a possible D gene (6 bases). Trimming pared 5 bases from V and 3 bases from J, leaving 11 bases between. This CDR3 has 13 residues. Germline CDR1 reads SGHTA; CDR2 reads FQGNSA.

CDR3 DNA: TGTGCCAGTAGTATAGACAGGGGGAGGAACACTGAAGCTTTCTTT. It yields the protein CASSIDRGRNTEAFF. The V and J genes are TRBV19 and TRBJ1-1, with 7 bases aligning to TRBD1. The CDR3 is made up of 15 amino acids. The germline V gene encodes CDR1 LNHDA and CDR2 SQIVND (reference sequence). The V and J ends lost 0 bases and 1 base, in that order; junction bases with no gene match: 2.

A word on this clonotype: This sequence may be a read error, since a much larger clone differs from it by one base. The chain is built from TRBV2 and TRBJ1-6, with D unresolved. Germline lookup yields CDR1 SNHLY and CDR2 FYNNEI. The germline V and J ends were trimmed by 5 bases and 2 bases, with 13 bases remaining between them. There are 16 residues in the CDR3. The DNA of the CDR3 is TGTGCCAGCAGTCGATCCCCGAGCCCCTATAATTCACCCCTCCACTTT. It codes for CASSRSPSPYNSPLHF.

The rearrangement joins TRBV3-1 to TRBJ1-2, with D perhaps matching TRBD1 (5 bases). Trimming took off 2 bases at V and 7 bases at J, with 14 bases between the two ends. The CDR3 runs to 14 residues. Germline-derived CDR1 and CDR2 are LGHDT and YNNKEL (reference sequence). The CDR3 spells CASSQMTDSSGYTF. The DNA of the CDR3 is TGTGCCAGCAGCCAAATGACAGATTCTTCTGGCTACACCTTC.

This clonotype showed up just a few times. The chain joins TRBV7-9 to TRBJ2-7; 13 bases agree with TRBD2. The V segment lost 2 bases and the J segment 7 bases; nucleotides outside the gene matches: 11. The CDR3 is 17 residues long. The V gene's germline CDR1 is SEHNR and CDR2 FQNEAQ (reference sequence). CDR3 coding DNA: TGTGCCAGCAGCTTACTCCCGAGACTAGCGGGAGGTGGAGAGCAGTACTTC. It encodes CASSLLPRLAGGGEQYF.

About this clonotype: A far larger clone is only one base removed, so a read error is likely. The V call is TRBV7-3, the J call TRBJ1-1; no clear D. Germline lookup yields CDR1 SGHTA and CDR2 FQGTGA. Trimming stripped 5 bases from V and 6 bases from J, with 10 bases between. The CDR3 loop spans 12 amino acids. The CDR3 sequence is CASSQGGPEAFF. Here the CDR3 DNA reads TGTGCCAGCAGCCAAGGAGGGCCTGAAGCTTTCTTT.

This clonotype has just a few counts. V is TRBV5-1 and J is TRBJ2-7; maybe TRBD1 (6 bases). CDR3 size: 15 residues. The germline CDR1 and CDR2 sequences are SGHRS and YFSETQ. Trimming removed 6 bases from V and 1 base from J, with 17 bases in between. The CDR3 region has the DNA TGCGCCAGCAAAAGGGGACACCAGGATTCCTACGAGCAGTACTTC. It translates to CASKRGHQDSYEQYF.

The CDR3 sequence is CASSREAVYGYTF. For the CDR3, the DNA is TGCGCCAGCAGCAGGGAGGCAGTATATGGCTACACCTTC. The chain recombines TRBV5-1 with TRBJ1-2; D is ambiguous. The germline gives CDR1 SGHRS, CDR2 YFSETQ. The length of the CDR3 is 13 residues. V was clipped by 4 bases and J by 5 bases, with 12 bases between them.

This clonotype was recorded many times. Sequence at one end of the junction differs from germline and may be a read error. The DNA for the CDR3 is TGTGCTAGCAGCCAAACAGGGGTTATGGTGGAGACCCAGTACTTC. This encodes CASSQTGVMVETQYF. The chain links TRBV7-7 to TRBJ2-5; 7 positions match TRBD1. The CDR3 is 15 residues long. The germline CDR1 and CDR2 sequences are SSHAT and FNYEAQ (reference sequence).

This clonotype has more than one count but fewer than ten. V and J are TRBV7-9 and TRBJ2-6, with 8 bases lining up with TRBD1. This CDR3 region has 15 residues. Germline V CDR1 and CDR2: SEHNR, FQNEAQ (reference sequence). Trimming cost V 7 bases and J 2 bases; bases outside gene matches: 4. CDR3 sequence: CASKTGGTGANVLTF. In DNA form, the CDR3 reads TGTGCCAGCAAAACAGGGGGGACTGGGGCCAACGTCCTGACTTTC.

This clonotype was observed a few times. The CDR3 region has the DNA TGCAGTGCTAGAGAACCGTGGCAGAGGAACACTGAAGCTTTCTTT. This translates into CSAREPWQRNTEAFF. The chain joins TRBV20-1 to TRBJ1-1; D remains unclear. The V end was cut by 0 bases, the J end by 1 base, with 12 bases between. Germline loops: CDR1 DFQATT, CDR2 SNEGSKA (reference sequence). This CDR3 is 15 amino acids long.

This clonotype has just a few counts. The V gene is TRBV25-1, the J gene TRBJ1-2; D is possibly TRBD1 (5 bases). Trimming left V 7 bases short and J 4 bases short, with 13 bases between. Germline CDR1 reads MGHDK; CDR2 reads SYGVNS. This CDR3 is 13 amino acids long. The CDR3 DNA sequence: TGTGCCAGCAACTCCGGGGCCCCCTATGGCTACACCTTC. Translation: CASNSGAPYGYTF.

This clonotype was seen ten or more times. The CDR3 reads CASSWDNELFF. The CDR3 DNA sequence: TGTGCCAGCAGCTGGGACAATGAACTGTTTTTT. V and J are TRBV12-3 or TRBV12-4 and TRBJ1-4; maybe TRBD1 (6 bases). CDR3 length: 11 amino acids. Trimming shortened V by 6 bases and J by 12 bases, and 11 bases separated the two germline ends.

This clonotype was observed at least ten times. The chain uses TRBV24-1 and TRBJ1-4; TRBD1 agrees at 7 bases. Unmatched junction bases numbered 9, after V lost 2 bases and J lost 7 bases. Germline CDR1 is KGHDR and CDR2 is SFDVKD. The CDR3 covers 16 residues. CDR3 sequence (DNA): TGTGCCACCAGTGATTACCGACAGGGTCGGGGTGAAAAACTGTTTTTT. It specifies CATSDYRQGRGEKLFF.

The V and J genes are TRBV28 and TRBJ2-7; D is uncertain. Trimming shortened V by 6 bases and J by 2 bases, and 14 bases separated the two germline ends. This CDR3 is 14 amino acids long. CDR1 MDHEN and CDR2 SYDVKM come from the germline V gene. Here the CDR3 reads CASSQEGPPYEQYF. As DNA, the CDR3 is TGTGCCAGCAGCCAAGAAGGACCGCCCTACGAGCAGTACTTC.

Ten or more counts support this clonotype. The genes are TRBV5-1 and TRBJ2-7; the match to TRBD2 covers 15 bases. Germline V lookup: CDR1 SGHRS, CDR2 YFSETQ. Unmatched junction bases numbered 2, after V lost 4 bases and J lost 6 bases. The CDR3 extends over 14 amino acids. This chain's CDR3 is CASSVGLAGGEQYF. The CDR3 region has the DNA TGCGCCAGCAGCGTGGGACTAGCGGGAGGCGAGCAGTACTTC.